The present TCR beta chain was sequenced within a study of blood T cell repertoires in COVID-19. Across the study: The United States, Italy and Spain supplied acute and convalescent COVID-19 samples. Sample material is recorded as cDNA or gDNA derived from T cells, B-cell-depleted T cells, or PBMCs.

Data came from immunoSEQ multiplex PCR; TCRdb stores just in-frame clones and leaves some out. In the table there are 150,000 to 200,000 clones, about 86% of which are singletons. V was clipped by 8 bases and J by 5 bases; unmatched bases: 14. Per germline, CDR1 SGHTA and CDR2 FQGNSA. This CDR3 spans 15 amino acids. The chain has TRBV7-2 and TRBJ2-5; 7 bases map to TRBD1. This receptor was obtained from a man aged 55 to 70 with acute or convalescent COVID-19. The sequencing input was peripheral blood. CDR3 bases: TGTGCCAGCTCCTTAGTAGGGGGCCCGACGGAGACCCAGTACTTC. As protein: CASSLVGGPTETQYF.